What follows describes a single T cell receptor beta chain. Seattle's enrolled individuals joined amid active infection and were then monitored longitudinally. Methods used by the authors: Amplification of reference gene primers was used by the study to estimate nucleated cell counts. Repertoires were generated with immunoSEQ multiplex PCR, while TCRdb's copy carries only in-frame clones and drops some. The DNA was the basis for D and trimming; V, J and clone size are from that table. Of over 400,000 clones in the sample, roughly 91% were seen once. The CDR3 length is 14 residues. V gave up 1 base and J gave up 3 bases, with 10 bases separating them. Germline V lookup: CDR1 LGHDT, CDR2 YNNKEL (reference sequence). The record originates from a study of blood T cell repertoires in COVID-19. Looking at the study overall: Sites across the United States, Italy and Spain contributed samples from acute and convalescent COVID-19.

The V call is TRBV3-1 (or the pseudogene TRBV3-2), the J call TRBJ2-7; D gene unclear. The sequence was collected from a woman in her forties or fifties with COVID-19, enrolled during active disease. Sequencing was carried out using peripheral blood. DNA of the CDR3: TGTGCCAGCAGCCAAGCCCCCGGGTTCTACGAGCAGTACTTC. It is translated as CASSQAPGFYEQYF.